The source of this T cell receptor (beta chain) is a study of blood T cell repertoires in COVID-19. Participants' reported clinical history set cohort assignment. This clone was found a few times. The assay was immunoSEQ multiplex PCR, and TCRdb's table has in-frame clones only and misses some. The repertoire consists of roughly 430,000 clones, with approximately 86% occurring once and the leading ten covering roughly 1.9%. The TCR was taken from a middle-aged woman with acute COVID-19. Sample: PBMCs or T cells enriched from blood (not recorded which).

In nucleotides, the CDR3 is TGTGCCAGCAGCGCCTACAATCAGCCCCAGCATTTT. Its protein product is CASSAYNQPQHF. V is TRBV7-8 and J is TRBJ1-5, with D unresolved. V shed 5 bases and J shed 3 bases, with 5 bases lying between them. CDR3 length: 12 residues. Germline V gives CDR1 SGHVS, CDR2 FQNEAQ.